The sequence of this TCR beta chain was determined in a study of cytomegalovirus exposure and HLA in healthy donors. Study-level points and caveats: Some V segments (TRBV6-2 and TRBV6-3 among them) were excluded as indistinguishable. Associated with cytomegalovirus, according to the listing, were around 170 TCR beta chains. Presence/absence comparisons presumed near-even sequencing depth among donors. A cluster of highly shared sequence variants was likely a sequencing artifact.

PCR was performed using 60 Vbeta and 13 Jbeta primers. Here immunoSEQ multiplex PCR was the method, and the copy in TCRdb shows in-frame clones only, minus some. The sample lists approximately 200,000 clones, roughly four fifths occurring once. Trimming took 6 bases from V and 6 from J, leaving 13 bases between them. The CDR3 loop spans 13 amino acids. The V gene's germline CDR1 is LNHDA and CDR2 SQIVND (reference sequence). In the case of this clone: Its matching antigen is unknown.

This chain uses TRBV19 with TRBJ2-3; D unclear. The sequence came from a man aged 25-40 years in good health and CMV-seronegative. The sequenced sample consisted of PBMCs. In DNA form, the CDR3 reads TGTGCCAGTAGCCTCCGGGTTCAGGATACGCAGTATTTT. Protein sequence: CASSLRVQDTQYF. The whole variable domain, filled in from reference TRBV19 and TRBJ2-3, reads DGGITQSPKYLFRKEGQNVTLSCEQNLNHDAMYWYRQDPGQGLRLIYYSQIVNDFQKGDIAEGYSVSREKKESFPLTVTSAQKNPTAFYLCASSLRVQDTQYFGPGTRLTVL.